These T cell receptor beta chains were read from a single sample in a study of shared clonotypes between healthy human individuals. This table comes from immunoSEQ multiplex PCR, and its TCRdb copy is limited to in-frame clones, with some not included. The sample records about 690,000 clones, 90% being singletons. Sequencing was carried out using memory CD8+ T cells from PBMCs. These receptors were obtained from a man aged 18 to 29 in good health. Some clones in this sample may be carry-over from other donors' samples. Both conserved end residues are part of each CDR3. A D gene is named only where the DNA matches it firmly. Size is omitted from some rows. Given values are once, few, many or a class for expanded clones.

v_gene	j_gene	abundance	d_gene	CDR3nt	CDR3aa
TRBV5-1	TRBJ2-5	-	-	TGCGCCAGCAGCCCGCACTTCGGGCGGATGGAGACCCAGTACTTC	CASSPHFGRMETQYF
TRBV9	TRBJ1-4	-	-	TGTGCCAGCAGCGAGGGGGGACGCGGTAATGAAAAACTGTTTTTT	CASSEGGRGNEKLFF
TRBV6-5	TRBJ1-1	-	-	TGTGCCAGCAGCTTTGGGGCCTGGGGCGGCACTGAAGCTTTCTTT	CASSFGAWGGTEAFF
TRBV7-9	TRBJ2-7	-	TRBD1	TGTGCCAGCAGCCCCTGGACAGGGGGCGGGTATGAGCAGTACTTC	CASSPWTGGGYEQYF
TRBV21-1	TRBJ1-5	-	-	TGTGCCAGCAGCAAAGCGCGGGGATTGGGCAATCAGCCCCAGCATTTT	CASSKARGLGNQPQHF
TRBV27	TRBJ2-7	-	TRBD2	TGTGCCAGCAGTTCCCCCCGGGAGGGGGACTACGAGCAGTACTTC	CASSSPREGDYEQYF
TRBV9	TRBJ2-7	-	-	TGTGCCAGCAGCGTAGTAGGGGGGCAGAACTACGAGCAGTACTTC	CASSVVGGQNYEQYF
TRBV15	TRBJ1-5	few	-	TGTGCCACCAGCAGGGAGGGATCCTCTAATCAGCCCCAGCATTTT	CATSREGSSNQPQHF
TRBV11-2	TRBJ2-1	-	-	TGTGCCAGCAGCTTGTGGGCGGGACCGGGACGATACAATGAGCAGTTCTTC	CASSLWAGPGRYNEQFF
TRBV15	TRBJ1-2	-	-	TGTGCCACCAGCAGAGATGAGGGAGGACTTCCCTATGGCTACACCTTC	CATSRDEGGLPYGYTF
TRBV25-1	TRBJ2-5	-	-	TGTGCCAGCAAATCGGTGGAGCTGCAAGAGACCCAGTACTTC	CASKSVELQETQYF
TRBV7-9	TRBJ1-2	-	TRBD1	TGTGCCAGCAGCCCGGACAGGTGGGGGCATGGCTACACCTTC	CASSPDRWGHGYTF
TRBV5-1	TRBJ2-7	-	-	TGCGCCAGCAGCTTGGCCCCGGAACTAAACTACGAGCAGTACTTC	CASSLAPELNYEQYF
TRBV5-1	TRBJ2-1	-	-	TGCGCCAGCAGCTTGGGGGACATACGGTTCTTC	CASSLGDIRFF
TRBV19	TRBJ1-1	-	-	TGTGCCAGTACCCGTGGGGGCAACACTGAAGCTTTCTTT	CASTRGGNTEAFF
TRBV6-5	TRBJ2-7	-	-	TGTGCCAGCAGTTACTCGTCGGGGGCCTCCTACGAGCAGTACTTC	CASSYSSGASYEQYF
TRBV7-9	TRBJ1-2	-	-	TGTGCCAGCAGCTCCGCCCCGGGGGGCGCGTGGATCTATGGCTACACCTTC	CASSSAPGGAWIYGYTF
TRBV15	TRBJ1-3	-	-	TGTGCCACCAGACACACAGGGAGCGGGAACACCATATATTTT	CATRHTGSGNTIYF
TRBV6-1	TRBJ2-7	-	-	TGTGCCAGCAGTGAAGTTGCCGGGACACCCGGGGACGAGCAGTACTTC	CASSEVAGTPGDEQYF
TRBV27	TRBJ1-1	few	-	TGTGCCACCGCAGAGAGTCCGGCCGCTTGGAACACTGAAGCTTTCTTT	CATAESPAAWNTEAFF
TRBV27	TRBJ2-3	-	TRBD2	TGTGCCAGCAGTAAAACTAGCGGGAGAACAGATACGCAGTATTTT	CASSKTSGRTDTQYF
TRBV29-1	TRBJ2-7	-	TRBD1	TGCAGCGTACGGGACAGTACCTACGAGCAGTACTTC	CSVRDSTYEQYF
TRBV7-9	TRBJ2-5	-	TRBD2	TGTGCCAGCAGCTCCTCTCGGACTAGTTGGGAGACCCAGTACTTC	CASSSSRTSWETQYF
TRBV11-2	TRBJ2-1	-	-	TGTGCCAGCACCGACTCACCGGAGGGGGCTCCCCTAAACTACAATGAGCAGTTCTTC	CASTDSPEGAPLNYNEQFF
TRBV7-9	TRBJ1-3	-	-	TGTGCCAGCAGCGATCGACAAGACTCTGGAAACACCATATATTTT	CASSDRQDSGNTIYF
TRBV4-3	TRBJ2-3	-	-	TGCGCCAGCAGCCAAGGTGGGGCTGGCTGGCCGCAGTATTTT	CASSQGGAGWPQYF
TRBV27	TRBJ2-1	-	-	TGTGCCAGCAGTTTACTTCCAGAGCGCAGTGAGCAGTTCTTC	CASSLLPERSEQFF
TRBV28	TRBJ2-3	-	-	TGTGCCAGCAGTTTTCGACCAAACGCAGATACGCAGTATTTT	CASSFRPNADTQYF
TRBV14	TRBJ2-3	once	-	TGTGCCAGCAGCCCATTGGGTCTCAGGGCTTGGGCAGATACGCAGTATTTT	CASSPLGLRAWADTQYF
TRBV6-5	TRBJ2-4	-	TRBD1	TGTGCCAGCAGCTACGAGGGGGCGCCAAGCATTCAGTACTTC	CASSYEGAPSIQYF
TRBV9	TRBJ2-1	-	TRBD2	TGTGCCAGCAGCGGAGTAGCGGGAGGGCCGCTCTACAATGAGCAGTTCTTC	CASSGVAGGPLYNEQFF
TRBV5-4	TRBJ2-7	-	-	TGTGCCAGCAGCTTCGTCACAGCCAAGGAGCAGTACTTC	CASSFVTAKEQYF
TRBV4-3	TRBJ1-4	-	-	TGCGCCAGCAGCCAAGATCGGGGGTGGGGTGAAAAACTGTTTTTT	CASSQDRGWGEKLFF
TRBV10-3	TRBJ2-1	-	TRBD1	TGTGCCATCAGTGAGAGGACAGGGGCTAGCGGATCCTCCTACAATGAGCAGTTCTTC	CAISERTGASGSSYNEQFF
TRBV4-3	TRBJ2-7	once	TRBD2	TGCGCCAGCAGCCCTGGCAGGGTGCTAGCGGGTCACGAGCAGTACTTC	CASSPGRVLAGHEQYF
TRBV10-3	TRBJ1-1	-	-	TGTGCCATCAGTGACCCCGGTGCCGGGAACACTGAAGCTTTCTTT	CAISDPGAGNTEAFF
TRBV9	TRBJ1-2	-	-	TGTGCCAGCAGCGTAGGAAAGACCGGGGACTATGGCTACACCTTC	CASSVGKTGDYGYTF
TRBV27	TRBJ2-1	-	-	TGTGCCAGCAGTTCGTGGGGTCTAGCGCAGAATGAGCAGTTCTTC	CASSSWGLAQNEQFF